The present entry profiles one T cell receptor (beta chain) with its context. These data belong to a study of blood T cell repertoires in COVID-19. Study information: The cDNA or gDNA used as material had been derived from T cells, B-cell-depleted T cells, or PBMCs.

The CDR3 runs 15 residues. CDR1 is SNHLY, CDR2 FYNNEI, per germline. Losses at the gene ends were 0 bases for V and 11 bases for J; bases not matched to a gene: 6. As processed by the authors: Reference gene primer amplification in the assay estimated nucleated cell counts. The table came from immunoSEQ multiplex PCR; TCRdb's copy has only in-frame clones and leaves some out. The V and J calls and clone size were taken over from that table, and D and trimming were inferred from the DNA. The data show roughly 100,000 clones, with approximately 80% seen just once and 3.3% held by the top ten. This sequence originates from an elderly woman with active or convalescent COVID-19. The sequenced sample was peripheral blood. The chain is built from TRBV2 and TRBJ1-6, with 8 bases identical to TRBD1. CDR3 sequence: CASSEARDRPAPLHF. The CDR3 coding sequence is TGTGCCAGCAGTGAAGCTAGGGACAGGCCGGCACCCCTCCACTTT.